This T cell receptor (beta chain) was sequenced during a study of T cells expressing NK-cell markers. Study-wide points: A handful of donors had dominant NKG2C+ clonotypes that comprised about 1.0-7.0% of their CD8+ T cells. Clones of NKG2C+ T cells that had expanded were of unclear HCMV specificity. Once again these clonotypes came out on top in the CD3+CD56-NKG2C+ fraction of several donors.

Regarding this clonotype: Antigen specificity is unknown.

The CDR3 covers 13 residues. Germline-derived CDR1 and CDR2 are MGHRA and YSYEKL. TCR beta cDNA was generated via 5'RACE template switching incorporating UMIs. From the 5' RACE reads, TCRdb lists one entry per CDR3 protein and no DNA. The table lists about half a million distinct CDR3 sequences, with 1.4% in the top ten. The source is a woman aged 45 to 65 in good health. The V and J genes are TRBV4-1 and TRBJ2-2. Sequences were obtained from blood T cells: a sorted CD56 or NKG2C T cell subset, CD4+ or CD8+ T cells, or bulk PBMC T cells (not recorded which). The CDR3 sequence is CASRGLHTGELFF.